A selection of T cell receptor beta chains follows, all from one sample in a study of blood T cell repertoires in COVID-19. The assay was immunoSEQ multiplex PCR, and TCRdb's table has in-frame clones only and misses some. The repertoire holds approximately 30,000 clones, roughly 85% seen once, with roughly 24% in the top ten. The specimen was peripheral blood. These receptor sequences come from a human donor in a cohort sampled during active COVID-19. Each CDR3 is given with its conserved first and last residue. D genes are given only for firm matches. Where a row states a size, it is once, few, many or the class of an expanded clone; other rows omit it.

clone_size j_call v_call d_call cdr3_length cdr3_nt cdr3_aa
. TRBJ2-3 TRBV11-1 TRBD2 14 TGTGCCAGCAGCCACGGGGGGGCGAGGGATACGCAGTATTTT CASSHGGARDTQYF
. TRBJ2-3 TRBV6-4 TRBD2 18 TGTGCCAGCAGTGACAGCGGAGTGAGCGGGGTTAGCACAGATACGCAGTATTTT CASSDSGVSGVSTDTQYF
. TRBJ2-5 TRBV12-3/TRBV12-4 TRBD1 12 TGTGCCAGCAGCGGACAGGGGTTTACAGAGTACTTC CASSGQGFTEYF
. TRBJ2-3 TRBV2 TRBD2 14 TGTGCCAGCAGTGAAGGGGGAGGGTTAGATACGCAGTATTTT CASSEGGGLDTQYF
once TRBJ2-1 TRBV4-1 TRBD2 18 TGCGCCAGCAGCCAAGGGTGGTTGGGGCGGGGGGGAGGCAATGAGCAGTTCTTC CASSQGWLGRGGGNEQFF
. TRBJ1-5 TRBV18 TRBD1 16 TGTGCCAGCTCACCTACCGGGACAGGGGGAGGTCAGCCCCAGCATTTT CASSPTGTGGGQPQHF
. TRBJ2-5 TRBV7-2 TRBD2 12 TGTGCCAGCAGTGCGGGGGGGGAGACCCAGTACTTC CASSAGGETQYF
. TRBJ1-4 TRBV28 TRBD1 15 TGTGCCAGCAGTTACCCGACAGGGGGGAATGAAAAACTGTTTTTT CASSYPTGGNEKLFF
. TRBJ2-7 TRBV4-1 TRBD2 18 TGCGCCAGCAGCCAAGATGGTACGGCGGGGGGTCCTTACTACGAGCAGTACTTC CASSQDGTAGGPYYEQYF
. TRBJ2-1 TRBV7-2 TRBD2 14 TGTGCCAGCCGGGACTATACGAAACCCAATGAGCAGTTCTTC CASRDYTKPNEQFF
. TRBJ2-2 TRBV6-1 TRBD2 18 TGTGCCAGCAGTAAAGCGGTACCGGGACTAGCCCGGGCCGGGGAGCTGTTTTTT CASSKAVPGLARAGELFF
. TRBJ1-1 TRBV20-1 . 10 TGCAGTGCTAGTTTAACTGAAGCTTTCTTT CSASLTEAFF
. TRBJ2-4 TRBV27 . 12 TGTGCCAGCAGTCGTGTCCCAAACATTCAGTACTTC CASSRVPNIQYF
. TRBJ1-1 TRBV11-2 . 14 TGTGCCAGCAGCTTAGAAGTTAGGGGGGGCATGGCTTTCTTT CASSLEVRGGMAFF
. TRBJ1-6 TRBV5-4 TRBD1 16 TGTGCCAGCAGTGACAGGGGGCCCTCCTATAATTCACCCCTCCACTTT CASSDRGPSYNSPLHF
. TRBJ1-3 TRBV7-2 TRBD1 13 TGTGCCAGCAGCTCAGACAGGGGTGACACCATATATTTT CASSSDRGDTIYF
. TRBJ1-2 TRBV6-5 TRBD1 15 TGTGCCAGCAGTCCCGGACAGGATATATATTGGGGCTACACCTTC CASSPGQDIYWGYTF
. TRBJ2-2 TRBV7-9 . 16 TGTGCCAGCAGCTTAGTAACGGGGGGCTACACCGGGGAGCTGTTTTTT CASSLVTGGYTGELFF
once TRBJ1-1 TRBV7-6 . 17 TGTGCCAGCAGCTTGGGGGCAGGGTATGGACCGAACACTGAAGCTTTCTTT CASSLGAGYGPNTEAFF
. TRBJ2-3 TRBV24-1 . 15 TGTGCCACCAGCGCTAGGGGGGGGCCCGCAGATACGCAGTATTTT CATSARGGPADTQYF
. TRBJ2-2 TRBV6-5 TRBD1 15 TGTGCCAGCAGTTCCGGGACAGGGAGGACCGGGGAGCTGTTTTTT CASSSGTGRTGELFF
. TRBJ2-1 TRBV7-9 TRBD2 15 TGTGCCAGCAGCGTCGGGACTAGCGGGGGTGATGAGCAGTTCTTC CASSVGTSGGDEQFF
. TRBJ1-2 TRBV14 . 15 TGTGCCAGCAGCCTCCGGCAGGGAATTAACTATGGCTACACCTTC CASSLRQGINYGYTF
. TRBJ2-5 TRBV5-6 TRBD2 16 TGTGCCAGCAGCACCACTAGCGGGGGGTCTCAAGAGACCCAGTACTTC CASSTTSGGSQETQYF
. TRBJ1-4 TRBV4-2 . 18 TGTGCCAGCAGCCAACCCCTTGAGGGGGGGACTGACCATGAAAAACTGTTTTTT CASSQPLEGGTDHEKLFF
. TRBJ2-2 TRBV7-9 . 16 TGTGCCAGCAGCTTTGATGGCCTCGCGAACACCGGGGAGCTGTTTTTT CASSFDGLANTGELFF